This T cell receptor beta chain was profiled in a study of T cell clonality in common variable immunodeficiency. In its sample, this clone was seen a few times. The antigen remains undetermined. The protocol was immunoSEQ multiplex PCR, while the TCRdb copy is restricted to in-frame clones and leaves out a portion. Sampling found roughly 29,000 clones, none seen once. Regarding the study as a whole: The cause of increased CVID clonality remains unclear without subpopulation sequencing. Repertoire-complication correlations in CVID were limited by patient heterogeneity. Reportedly, TCR beta sequences from common variable immunodeficiency showed fewer deletions and N-nucleotide insertions.

Sequenced input: peripheral blood mononuclear cells. The origin of this receptor is a human donor with common variable immunodeficiency.

The CDR3 spells CASSKRGLAEVHYEQYF. The sequenced part of the CDR3 DNA is TGTGCCAGTAGTAAACGAGGACTAGCGGAAGTACACTACGAG. The J gene is TRBJ2-7, the V gene TRBV19; 10 nucleotides match TRBD2. Sequencing ends 3 residues short of the CDR3 end; the germline J gene provides the rest. V was clipped by 4 bases and J by 3 bases; unmatched bases: 12. Germline assignment: CDR1 LNHDA and CDR2 SQIVND (reference sequence). The CDR3 spans 17 residues. Full variable domain (outside the CDR3, taken from reference TRBV19 and TRBJ2-7): DGGITQSPKYLFRKEGQNVTLSCEQNLNHDAMYWYRQDPGQGLRLIYYSQIVNDFQKGDIAEGYSVSREKKESFPLTVTSAQKNPTAFYLCASSKRGLAEVHYEQYFGPGTRLTVT.